These 27 T cell receptor beta chains were all obtained from the same sample, sequenced in a study of vaccination and CD4 T cells after COVID-19. TCRdb fed the PCR reads into MiXCR, producing one record per CDR3 protein. The profile covers about 18,000 distinct CDR3 sequences, with approximately 65% appearing a single time and just over 1% taken by the ten largest. The sample consisted of CD4+ T cells from blood, taken before SARS-CoV-2 vaccination. Every receptor here comes from a human donor who had recovered from COVID-19.

The chain recombines TRBV6-5 with TRBJ1-6, with D uncertain. The CDR3 is 15 residues long. Trimming cost V 4 bases and J 11 bases, with 18 bases left between them. Germline V CDR1 and CDR2: MNHEY, SVGAGI. This CDR3 reads CASSWGSVGSTPLHF. The CDR3 nucleotides are TGTGCCAGCAGTTGGGGTTCGGTCGGGTCTACACCCCTCCACTTT.

J is TRBJ2-3 and V is TRBV7-8, with D perhaps TRBD1 (5 bases). Trimming took 1 base from V and 0 from J, leaving 14 bases between them. Germline V gene lookup returns CDR1 SGHVS and CDR2 FQNEAQ. The CDR3 totals 17 residues. The CDR3 is CASSLGGFRSSTDTQYF. DNA for the CDR3: TGTGCCAGCAGCTTAGGGGGCTTTCGCTCTAGCACAGATACGCAGTATTTT.

The chain joins TRBV6-1 to TRBJ2-7; 10 positions match TRBD2. CDR1 is MNHNS and CDR2 is SASEGT in the germline V gene. Unmatched junction bases numbered 5, after V lost 5 bases and J lost 1 base. The CDR3 contains 15 residues. The CDR3 nucleotides read TGTGCCAGCAGTATTTGGACTAGCGGTTCCTACGAGCAGTACTTC. It codes for CASSIWTSGSYEQYF.

This chain joins TRBV6-1 and TRBJ2-2; 8 nucleotides line up with TRBD2. The CDR3 runs to 15 residues. The J segment lost 3 bases and the V segment lost 2 bases, leaving 2 bases of the junction unmatched. Germline V gene sequence: CDR1 MNHNS, CDR2 SASEGT. CDR3 nucleotide sequence: TGTGCCAGCAGTGAACTAGCGGGTTACACCGGGGAGCTGTTTTTT. It specifies CASSELAGYTGELFF.

V and J are TRBV5-4 and TRBJ2-5; the D is unclear. The ends were cut back, 0 bases at V and 5 bases at J, with 11 bases in the middle. Germline values: CDR1 SGHNT, CDR2 YYREEE (reference sequence). This CDR3 has 14 amino acids. The CDR3 bases are TGTGCCAGCAGCTTGGCCTTAGGAAGGGAGACCCAGTACTTC. Its protein product is CASSLALGRETQYF.

The rearrangement joins TRBV6-5 to TRBJ2-7; no reliable D call. V gave up 4 bases and J gave up 2 bases, with 15 bases separating them. This CDR3 comprises 15 residues. Germline V gene sequence: CDR1 MNHEY, CDR2 SVGAGI. DNA of the CDR3: TGTGCCAGCAGTTGGACGGCCCAAGGCCCCTACGAGCAGTACTTC. This codes for CASSWTAQGPYEQYF.

This clonotype came up a few times. The chain carries TRBV19 and TRBJ1-5; D gene ambiguous. CDR1 LNHDA and CDR2 SQIVND come from the germline V gene (reference sequence). The CDR3 covers 15 residues. V was cut by 3 bases and J by 1 base, with 10 bases left in between. The CDR3 sequence is CASSMETVSNQPQHF. The CDR3 DNA reads TGTGCCAGTAGTATGGAGACGGTAAGCAATCAGCCCCAGCATTTT.

The genes are TRBV6-2 or TRBV6-3 and TRBJ2-1; 12 nucleotides match TRBD2. Trimming at V came to 6 bases and at J to 7 bases, leaving 7 bases not matched to a gene. The CDR3 sequence is 15 residues long. Germline V lookup: CDR1 MNHEY, CDR2 SVGEGT. DNA of the CDR3: TGTGCCAGCAGCAAACTAGCGGGAGGAGGGAATGAGCAGTTCTTC. Encoded protein: CASSKLAGGGNEQFF.

Only one count was recorded for this clonotype. This sequence joins TRBV20-1 and TRBJ1-2, with no clear D. CDR3 length: 17 amino acids. CDR1 is DFQATT and CDR2 is SNEGSKA in the germline V gene (reference sequence). V dropped 0 bases and J dropped 5 bases, with 22 bases sitting between them. CDR3 DNA sequence: TGCAGTGCTAGAGATCCGAGGCAGGCGAATTCCGGTTATGGCTACACCTTC. It yields the protein CSARDPRQANSGYGYTF.

The V and J genes are TRBV19 and TRBJ1-4; unclear D gene. Germline-derived CDR1 and CDR2 are LNHDA and SQIVND (reference sequence). CDR3 length: 16 amino acids. Trimming left V 6 bases short and J 0 bases short, with 14 bases between. The CDR3 DNA reads as TGTGCCAGTAGAACCACCGGGCCTGCAACTAATGAAAAACTGTTTTTT. Translation gives CASRTTGPATNEKLFF.

The CDR3, as DNA: TGTGCCAGCTCACCACCCGGGACTAGCGCTCCGGAGACCCAGTACTTC. It specifies CASSPPGTSAPETQYF. The V and J genes are TRBV18 and TRBJ2-5; TRBD2 aligns across 10 bases. The CDR3 loop spans 16 amino acids. Germline trimming cut 0 bases from V and 5 bases from J; bases unmatched to any gene: 6. Germline V gene lookup returns CDR1 KGHSH and CDR2 LQKENI.

This clonotype came up once. V gene TRBV30 combines with J gene TRBJ2-5; D assignment may be TRBD1 or TRBD2 (5 bases each). Germline values: CDR1 GTSNPN, CDR2 SVGIG (reference sequence). This CDR3 spans 13 amino acids. Trimming stripped 3 bases from V and 1 base from J, with 9 bases between. This CDR3 is CAWSSGLQETQYF. CDR3 in DNA: TGTGCCTGGAGCTCGGGGCTCCAAGAGACCCAGTACTTC.

In its sample, this clonotype was seen a few times. The rearrangement joins TRBV6-5 to TRBJ2-7; 8 bases agree with TRBD2. V shed 2 bases, J shed 3 bases, and the junction held 3 bases outside the gene matches. The length of the CDR3 is 14 residues. The germline CDR1 and CDR2 sequences are MNHEY and SVGAGI. As DNA, the CDR3 is TGTGCCAGCAGTTACCAGCTAGCGGGCTACGAGCAGTACTTC. Protein product: CASSYQLAGYEQYF.

The chain uses TRBV28 and TRBJ2-2; maybe TRBD2 (6 bases). Germline-derived CDR1 and CDR2 are MDHEN and SYDVKM. V lost 8 bases and J lost 0, with 10 bases in between. The CDR3 contains 14 residues. This CDR3 is CASRDWANTGELFF. The CDR3 DNA is TGTGCCAGCCGGGACTGGGCGAACACCGGGGAGCTGTTTTTT.

The genes are TRBV12-3 or TRBV12-4 and TRBJ2-6; D assignment may be TRBD1 or TRBD2 (5 bases each). The CDR3 contains 16 residues. The V and J ends lost 5 bases and 1 base respectively, with 12 bases between them. The CDR3 sequence: CASSTSWGSGANVLTF. In DNA form, the CDR3 reads TGTGCCAGCAGTACCAGTTGGGGGTCTGGGGCCAACGTCCTGACTTTC.

The chain joins TRBV20-1 to TRBJ1-2, with 7 bases that match TRBD1. This CDR3 contains 13 residues. With 3 bases clipped from V and 9 bases from J, the junction kept 10 bases outside the gene matches. Germline-derived CDR1 and CDR2 are DFQATT and SNEGSKA (reference sequence). This chain's CDR3 is CSASLGQPLSYTF. Written as DNA, the CDR3 is TGCAGTGCTAGCCTGGGACAGCCTTTGAGCTACACCTTC.

This clonotype showed up just a few times. J is TRBJ2-5 and V is TRBV4-1, with 12 bases that match TRBD2. CDR3 length equals 16 residues. The junction had 7 bases not matched to a gene; V was cut back by 3 bases and J by 5 bases. Germline V gene data show CDR1 as MGHRA and CDR2 as YSYEKL. CDR3 in amino acids: CASSQGRLAGVETQYF. DNA for the CDR3: TGCGCCAGCAGCCAGGGAAGACTAGCGGGGGTGGAGACCCAGTACTTC.

V and J are TRBV7-2 and TRBJ1-5; 7 bases are shared with TRBD1. This CDR3 contains 15 residues. CDR1 is SGHTA and CDR2 is FQGNSA in the germline V gene. V trimming: 5 bases; J trimming: 6 bases; junction bases outside the gene matches: 10. The CDR3 DNA reads TGTGCCAGCAGCCGGGACAGTGGGGCGTTTCAGCCCCAGCATTTT. Translating gives CASSRDSGAFQPQHF. Together with reference TRBV7-2 and TRBJ1-5, the CDR3 gives the full variable domain: GAGVSQSPSNKVTEKGKDVELRCDPISGHTALYWYRQSLGQGLEFLIYFQGNSAPDKSGLPSDRFSAERTGGSVSTLTIQRTQQEDSAVYLCASSRDSGAFQPQHFGDGTRLSIL.

This clonotype turned up a few times. This chain connects TRBV7-8 to TRBJ1-6, with D maybe TRBD1 (5 bases). V shed 0 bases and J shed 7 bases, with 19 bases lying between them. The CDR3 consists of 18 residues. CDR1 and CDR2 from the germline V gene are SGHVS and FQNEAQ. This CDR3 reads CASSLAGLFGTGNSPLHF. CDR3 sequence (DNA): TGTGCCAGCAGCTTAGCGGGTCTATTCGGGACTGGGAATTCACCCCTCCACTTT.

This chain uses TRBV28 with TRBJ2-5, with D possibly called TRBD1 or TRBD2 (6 bases each). V lost 5 bases, J lost 5 bases, and 21 bases lay in between. Germline CDR1 is MDHEN and CDR2 is SYDVKM. The CDR3 extends over 16 amino acids. This CDR3 reads CASSPAGVGGEETQYF. As DNA, the CDR3 is TGTGCCAGCAGTCCCGCCGGGGTCGGGGGCGAGGAGACCCAGTACTTC.

J is TRBJ1-5 and V is TRBV20-1; 12 nucleotides align to TRBD1. The CDR3 runs to 18 residues. Trimming took 2 bases from V and 5 from J; bases not matched to a gene: 13. CDR1 DFQATT and CDR2 SNEGSKA come from the germline V gene (reference sequence). As DNA, the CDR3 is TGCAGTGCTAGAAGGGACAGGGGGCGCAGCTGGTCAGATCAGCCCCAGCATTTT. This translates into CSARRDRGRSWSDQPQHF.

The chain links TRBV29-1 to TRBJ1-1; 11 nucleotides align to TRBD1. Unmatched junction bases numbered 7, after V lost 7 bases and J lost 6 bases. The CDR3 runs to 13 residues. Germline V gene data show CDR1 as SQVTM and CDR2 as ANQGSEA. The DNA for the CDR3 is TGCAGCGCCTCCCGGACAGGGGGCGCTGAAGCTTTCTTT. Amino acids: CSASRTGGAEAFF.

V and J are TRBV20-1 and TRBJ2-1; D not certain. Germline loops: CDR1 DFQATT, CDR2 SNEGSKA (reference sequence). Trimming cost V 4 bases and J 9 bases, with 4 bases left between them. The CDR3 is 9 amino acids. CDR3 in amino acids: CSATIEQFF. In nucleotides, the CDR3 is TGCAGTGCTACCATTGAGCAGTTCTTC.

The genes are TRBV6-1 and TRBJ2-5; TRBD1 agrees at 9 bases. The CDR3 sequence is 16 residues long. V shed 5 bases and J 5 bases; nucleotides not matched to a gene: 12. Per germline, CDR1 MNHNS and CDR2 SASEGT. CDR3 in amino acids: CASSNRPGQGLETQYF. The CDR3 DNA reads TGTGCCAGCAGTAATAGACCGGGACAGGGTTTGGAGACCCAGTACTTC.

The V call is TRBV20-1, the J call TRBJ1-5; D is unresolved. The CDR3 sequence is 14 residues long. V lost 0 bases and J 6 bases, leaving 12 bases between the germline ends. CDR1 DFQATT and CDR2 SNEGSKA come from the germline V gene (reference sequence). In nucleotides, the CDR3 is TGCAGTGCTAGAGACACGACTTATGTTCAGCCCCAGCATTTT. Its translation is CSARDTTYVQPQHF.

This chain's CDR3 is CASSLVLGSGNTIYF. CDR3 nucleotides: TGTGCCAGCAGCTTAGTTCTTGGCTCTGGAAACACCATATATTTT. The rearrangement uses TRBV7-2 and TRBJ1-3; D gene uncertain. V was trimmed by 1 base and J by 0 bases, leaving 7 bases between them. Per the germline V gene, CDR1 is SGHTA and CDR2 is FQGNSA. This CDR3 region has 15 residues.

The sample holds a few counts of this clonotype. This chain joins TRBV7-9 and TRBJ2-7; tentatively, D is TRBD1 (6 bases). Germline V gene data show CDR1 as SEHNR and CDR2 as FQNEAQ (reference sequence). V was pared by 2 bases and J by 7 bases, with 12 bases between. This CDR3 region has 13 residues. CDR3: CASSLLQGQEQYF. DNA for the CDR3: TGTGCCAGCAGCTTATTGCAGGGGCAGGAGCAGTACTTC.